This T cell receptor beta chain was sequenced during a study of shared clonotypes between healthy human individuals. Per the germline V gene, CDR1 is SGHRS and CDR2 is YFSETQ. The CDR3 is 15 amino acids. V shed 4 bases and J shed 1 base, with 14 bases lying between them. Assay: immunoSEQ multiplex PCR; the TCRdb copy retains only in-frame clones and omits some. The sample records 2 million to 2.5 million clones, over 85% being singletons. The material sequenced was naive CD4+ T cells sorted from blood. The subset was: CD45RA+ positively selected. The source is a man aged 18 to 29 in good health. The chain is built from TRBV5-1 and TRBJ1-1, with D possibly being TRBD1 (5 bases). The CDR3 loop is CASSGSVGENTEAFF. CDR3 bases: TGCGCCAGCAGCGGTTCCGTAGGGGAGAACACTGAAGCTTTCTTT.